The sequence of this T cell receptor (beta chain) was determined in a study of blood T cell repertoires in COVID-19. Across the whole study: Italy, Spain and the United States were the sources of the convalescent and acute COVID-19 samples. T cells, B-cell-depleted T cells, or PBMCs supplied cDNA or gDNA.

In the original processing: Cell counts per sample came from amplifying reference gene primers. Only in-frame clones appear in the TCRdb table, and some are missing; sequencing was by immunoSEQ multiplex PCR. The DNA gave D and trimming, while V, J and clone size come from that table. Found here are approximately 200,000 clones, approximately 85% of them singletons; the top ten hold roughly 9.8%. CDR3 length: 17 residues. Trimming took 4 bases from V and 0 from J, leaving 18 bases between them. The germline V gene encodes CDR1 SGHTA and CDR2 FQGNSA. This sequence originates from a human donor with active or convalescent COVID-19. The donor label of this sample is uncertain. This chain uses TRBV7-2 with TRBJ2-5; D remains ambiguous. Sample: peripheral blood. The CDR3 sequence: CASSSVRPLADQETQYF. The CDR3, as DNA: TGTGCCAGCAGCTCCGTTAGACCGCTGGCGGACCAAGAGACCCAGTACTTC.